This TCR beta chain was found in a study of cytomegalovirus exposure and HLA in healthy donors. Study-level findings and limits: A later analysis, which compared TCR beta chains of equal frequency, found the HLA-associated ones more clonally expanded. Among TCR beta chains, those listed as cytomegalovirus-associated numbered over 150.

Concerning this clone: Its antigen is undetermined.

Unrecorded immune exposures were likely, despite nominal health at sampling. The CDR3 is 15 amino acids. The V and J ends lost 0 bases and 4 bases, in that order; junction bases with no gene match: 3. CDR1 is SGHAT, CDR2 FQNNGV, per germline. Amplification used 60 Vbeta primers and 13 Jbeta primers. Authors' processing steps: An analysis that came later counted 77 million or so unique TCR beta chains, about 10 million shared. Libraries were prepared by immunoSEQ multiplex PCR; TCRdb keeps only in-frame clonotypes and omits some of them. V and J calls and clone size are copied from that table; D and trimming were computed from the DNA. The sample records fewer than 250,000 clones, 80% to 90% being singletons.

Sequenced sample: PBMCs. The V and J genes are TRBV11-2 and TRBJ2-3, with 8 bases lining up with TRBD1. This TCR came from a man under 40 in good health and CMV-seronegative. CDR3 sequence (DNA): TGTGCCAGCAGCTTAGATGACAGGGGAGCAGATACGCAGTATTTT. Its protein is CASSLDDRGADTQYF.